This entry lists 8 T cell receptor beta chains sequenced from one sample in a study of blood T cell repertoires in COVID-19. TCRdb's copy holds only in-frame clones and misses some; the assay was immunoSEQ multiplex PCR. The data hold 95,000 to 100,000 clones, with approximately 92% observed a single time. The specimen sequenced was peripheral blood. The receptors shown here come from a man aged 50 to 60 with active COVID-19.

This clone was detected once. This rearrangement joins TRBV5-1 to TRBJ2-3; D gene ambiguous. V was shortened by 7 bases and J by 2 bases, with 11 bases between the two germline ends. Germline loops: CDR1 SGHRS, CDR2 YFSETQ. The CDR3 is made up of 13 amino acids. CDR3 DNA: TGCGCCAGCCAGGCGTACAACACAGATACGCAGTATTTT. Protein product: CASQAYNTDTQYF.

This clone has just one count. The chain links TRBV12-3 or TRBV12-4 to TRBJ1-1; D perhaps matches TRBD1 (5 bases). This CDR3 comprises 13 residues. The V end was cut by 4 bases, the J end by 1 base, with 7 bases between. CDR3 nucleotides: TGTGCCAGCAGTTCAACAGGGAACACTGAAGCTTTCTTT. Protein sequence: CASSSTGNTEAFF.

This sequence joins TRBV7-2 and TRBJ2-7, with D unresolved. This CDR3 is 14 amino acids long. Trimming pared 5 bases from V and 0 bases from J, leaving 11 bases between. CDR1 is SGHTA, CDR2 FQGNSA, per germline. The CDR3 DNA follows: TGTGCCAGCAGCGCCGACTCGTACTCCTACGAGCAGTACTTC. Translation: CASSADSYSYEQYF.

The rearrangement uses TRBV28 and TRBJ2-1; 9 bases fit TRBD2. This CDR3 is built from 15 residues. Germline-derived CDR1 and CDR2 are MDHEN and SYDVKM. The ends lost 6 bases at V and 0 bases at J; junction bases unmatched: 3. The DNA of the CDR3 is TGTGCCAGCAGGATTAGCGGGAGCTCCTACAATGAGCAGTTCTTC. It translates to CASRISGSSYNEQFF.

The V and J genes are TRBV21-1 and TRBJ2-1; TRBD2, the table's D call, was not compared with the DNA. TRBV21-1 is deemed a pseudogene. The CDR3 sequence is 15 residues long. As DNA, the CDR3 is TGTGCCGTCAGAGGGACTAGCGGGGGGAACAATGAGCAGTTCTTC. It translates to CAVRGTSGGNNEQFF.

This clone appeared a single time. V gene TRBV3-1 (or the pseudogene TRBV3-2) combines with J gene TRBJ2-7; D is undetermined. CDR1 and CDR2 (germline): LGHDT, YNNKEL (reference sequence). The V end lost 4 bases, the J end lost 6 bases, and 16 bases lay between the germline ends. This CDR3 spans 14 amino acids. CDR3 protein: CASSPTPLQSEQYF. CDR3 DNA: TGTGCCAGCAGCCCTACCCCTTTGCAATCCGAGCAGTACTTC.

V gene TRBV29-1 combines with J gene TRBJ2-1; 7 bases map to TRBD2. Germline V gene sequence: CDR1 SQVTM, CDR2 ANQGSEA. CDR3 size: 16 residues. V was clipped by 6 bases and J by 0 bases; unmatched bases: 11. CDR3 nucleotide sequence: TGCAGCGTACGCACCTCAGCGGGGAGCTCCTACAATGAGCAGTTCTTC. Its protein product is CSVRTSAGSSYNEQFF.

CDR3 nucleotide sequence: TGTGCCAGCAGCAGGACTAGCGGGAGACCTGAGCAGTTCTTC. Translated, it gives CASSRTSGRPEQFF. The chain is built from TRBV27 and TRBJ2-1; 13 nucleotides line up with TRBD2. Germline lookup yields CDR1 MNHEY and CDR2 SMNVEV (reference sequence). The CDR3 loop spans 14 amino acids. V trimming: 6 bases; J trimming: 9 bases; junction bases outside the gene matches: 5.